The rows below give T cell receptor beta chains drawn from one sample of a study of human T cells and chemical hapten exposure. TCRdb re-analysed the 5' RACE reads in MiXCR, keeping a single row per CDR3 protein. This sample has 110,000 to 150,000 distinct CDR3 sequences; 4.1% occur once, and the top ten carry over 1.1%. These receptors all stem from a female donor in good health. Each CDR3 is given with its conserved first and last residue. The order of the fields is clone size, J gene, V gene, D gene, CDR3 DNA, CDR3 protein. A D gene is named only where the DNA matches it firmly. Expanded clones are given a class, and other clones once, few, many or no size at all.

NA,TRBJ2-3,TRBV20-1,TRBD2,TGCAGTGCTAGAGACGGGACTAGCGGGGGAGCGGCAGATACGCAGTATTTT,CSARDGTSGGAADTQYF
NA,TRBJ1-2,TRBV29-1,NA,TGCAGCGTTGTGGGGGGCGCATATGGCTACACCTTC,CSVVGGAYGYTF
many,TRBJ1-1,TRBV7-9,NA,TGTGCCAGCAGCTTAGGGGGGATGAACACTGAAGCTTTCTTT,CASSLGGMNTEAFF
many,TRBJ2-7,TRBV7-2,NA,TGTGCCAGCAGCTTAGTAGGCGGGACTGCGTCCGAGCAGTACTTC,CASSLVGGTASEQYF
NA,TRBJ1-1,TRBV4-2,NA,TGTGCCAGCAGCCACTCGACAAGTAAGAACACTGAAGCTTTCTTT,CASSHSTSKNTEAFF
few,TRBJ1-1,TRBV13,TRBD1,TGTGCCAGCAGCTTACAGGGGGCAGCGGCTGAAGCTTTCTTT,CASSLQGAAAEAFF
many,TRBJ1-1,TRBV29-1,TRBD1,TGCAGCGTGGCAACAGGGGCGGAAGCTTTCTTT,CSVATGAEAFF
many,TRBJ2-2,TRBV11-2,NA,TGTGCCAGCAGCTCGACCCGTGGGGCAGTAGAGAGCACCGGGGAGCTGTTTTTT,CASSSTRGAVESTGELFF
NA,TRBJ2-6,TRBV7-9,NA,TGTGCCACCTCTGTTGTGGGGGCCAACGTCCTGACTTTC,CATSVVGANVLTF
many,TRBJ1-1,TRBV10-3,NA,TGTGCCATCACCTCCCGAAGCGGGGTCACTGAAGCTTTCTTT,CAITSRSGVTEAFF
many,TRBJ1-6,TRBV14,NA,TGTGCCAGCAGCCAAGAGCTCTGGCCCCTCCACTTT,CASSQELWPLHF
many,TRBJ1-5,TRBV5-8,NA,TGTGCCAGCAGCCTAGGCGTAGCTGGTTTAGGTCAGCCCCAGCATTTT,CASSLGVAGLGQPQHF
many,TRBJ1-4,TRBV5-6,NA,TGTGCCAGCAGCTTGTACACAGATAGGGAAAAACTGTTTTTT,CASSLYTDREKLFF
many,TRBJ1-1,TRBV9,TRBD1,TGTGCCAGCAGCGCCGGGACAGGGTTTAGTTACGTGAACACTGAAGCTTTCTTT,CASSAGTGFSYVNTEAFF
many,TRBJ1-5,TRBV2,NA,TGTGCCAGCAGAGGCTGGGACAATCAGCCCCAGCATTTT,CASRGWDNQPQHF
many,TRBJ1-1,TRBV7-2,NA,TGTGCCAGCAGTTGGGTGTGTGGAACTGAAGCTTTCTTT,CASSWVCGTEAFF
NA,TRBJ2-7,TRBV5-4,NA,TGTGCCAGCACCGCGAAAGGGGGTACCTACGAGCAGTACTTC,CASTAKGGTYEQYF
many,TRBJ2-2,TRBV6-2/TRBV6-3,TRBD2,TGTGCCAGCAGCCACCGTAGCGGGGGGCCAAAAACGGGAGAGCTGTTTTTT,CASSHRSGGPKTGELFF
many,TRBJ2-1,TRBV28,TRBD1,TGTGCCAGCAGGAAGACAGGGGACAATGAGCAGTTCTTC,CASRKTGDNEQFF
many,TRBJ1-1,TRBV7-3,NA,TGTGCCAGCAGCTTAGGCAGTCCAGACATGAACACTGAAGCTTTCTTT,CASSLGSPDMNTEAFF
many,TRBJ1-4,TRBV3-1,TRBD1,TGTGCCAGCAGCCAAAACGCGCCGGGACAGCGACTGTTTTTT,CASSQNAPGQRLFF
many,TRBJ2-3,TRBV6-5,TRBD2,TGTGCCAGCAGTTATGAGCGGGGGGGTCCAAGAGATACGCAGTATTTT,CASSYERGGPRDTQYF
many,TRBJ2-2,TRBV6-2/TRBV6-3,NA,TGTGCCTCCGGGAAAAACCCCTCCGCCGGGGAGCTGTTTTTT,CASGKNPSAGELFF
many,TRBJ1-2,TRBV29-1,NA,TGCAGCGTGGACGGGGTTGGCTATGGCTACACCTTC,CSVDGVGYGYTF
few,TRBJ2-7,TRBV27,NA,TGTGCCACCTCAGGGGCACTGAGCTCCTACGAGCAGTACTTC,CATSGALSSYEQYF
NA,TRBJ2-7,TRBV6-6,NA,TGTGCCAGCAGTGGGGGGACAAGTAGATACGAGCAGTACTTC,CASSGGTSRYEQYF
many,TRBJ2-5,TRBV18,NA,TGTGCCAGCTCACCAACAGCTCAAGAGACCCAGTACTTC,CASSPTAQETQYF
many,TRBJ1-1,TRBV4-2,NA,TGTGCCAGCAGCCTCACCCACCGGACGGCGAACACTGAAGCTTTCTTT,CASSLTHRTANTEAFF
many,TRBJ2-2,TRBV2,NA,TGTGCCAGCTCGCTCCGGGCAGGGTTGGTCTCCGGGGAGCTGTTTTTT,CASSLRAGLVSGELFF
many,TRBJ2-7,TRBV6-5,NA,TGTGCCAGCAGAACTATGGGGACTTTGTACGAGCAGTACTTC,CASRTMGTLYEQYF
many,TRBJ2-7,TRBV2,NA,TGTGCCAGCAGTCCCAGGAACGACCTTGAGCAGTACTTC,CASSPRNDLEQYF
many,TRBJ2-3,TRBV7-9,NA,TGTGCCAGCAGCACAGCCCTAGTAGGAGATACGCAGTATTTT,CASSTALVGDTQYF
many,TRBJ2-5,TRBV11-2,NA,TGTGCCAGCAGCCCCCACAGGGTTTTGGTCGTTGGAGCGGAAGAGACCCAGTACTTC,CASSPHRVLVVGAEETQYF
many,TRBJ2-2,TRBV28,NA,TGTGCCAGCAGGTCCGGCGTTGGTTGGACCGGGGAGCTGTTTTTT,CASRSGVGWTGELFF
many,TRBJ1-1,TRBV5-1,NA,TGCGCCAGCTCATACAGGTCGAACACTGAAGCTTTCTTT,CASSYRSNTEAFF
few,TRBJ2-1,TRBV5-4,NA,TGTGCCAGCAGCTGTTGGGGGTGGATTGAGCAGTTCTTC,CASSCWGWIEQFF
many,TRBJ2-3,TRBV7-2,TRBD2,TGTGCCAGCAGCCCTAATCTAGCGGGGGGGCCGGGAGATACGCAGTATTTT,CASSPNLAGGPGDTQYF
few,TRBJ2-3,TRBV10-3,NA,TGTGCCATCAGTTACGGGCCCTCTAACGGTGACACAGATACGCAGTATTTT,CAISYGPSNGDTDTQYF
many,TRBJ2-4,TRBV10-2,TRBD2,TGCGCCAGCAGTGAGTCGGGAGGGGCTCTTCAGTACTTC,CASSESGGALQYF
few,TRBJ2-6,TRBV24-1,NA,TGTGCCACCAGTGATTCAGGGGACGCGGGGGCCAACGTCCTGACTTTC,CATSDSGDAGANVLTF
many,TRBJ1-1,TRBV10-3,TRBD1,TGTGCCATCAGTGGCAGACAGGGGCGGTTGACTGAAGCTTTCTTT,CAISGRQGRLTEAFF
many,TRBJ1-5,TRBV28,NA,TGTGCCAGCAGCTATGACAGGTATCATCAGCCCCAGCATTTT,CASSYDRYHQPQHF
many,TRBJ2-5,TRBV27,NA,TGTGCCAGCAGTTTACTCCCCCCCCAAGAGACCCAGTACTTC,CASSLLPPQETQYF
many,TRBJ1-4,TRBV6-5,NA,TGTGCCAGCAGTTACGACGGGACGGCCAATGAAAAACTGTTTTTT,CASSYDGTANEKLFF
NA,TRBJ2-5,TRBV5-1,NA,TGCGCCAGCAGCTTGGGAGGGCAAGACACCCAGTACTTC,CASSLGGQDTQYF
many,TRBJ2-6,TRBV7-9,TRBD1,TGTGCCAGCAGCCCGGCTCGGCAGGGGGCTATTGGGGCCAACGTCCTGACTTTC,CASSPARQGAIGANVLTF
many,TRBJ2-5,TRBV20-1,NA,TGCAGTGCTAGAGGGGCGGATGGGTTGCAAGAGACCCAGTACTTC,CSARGADGLQETQYF
few,TRBJ1-2,TRBV28,TRBD1,TGTGCCAGCAGTTTTGGGACAGGTAACTATGGCTACACCTTC,CASSFGTGNYGYTF
many,TRBJ2-5,TRBV7-2,TRBD2,TGTGCCAGCAGCTTAAGCTATCTTGGCGGGGGAACCCAAGAGACCCAGTACTTC,CASSLSYLGGGTQETQYF